This T cell receptor beta chain comes out of a study of T cell changes during pregnancy in multiple sclerosis. V shed 1 base, J shed 6 bases, and the junction held 2 bases outside the gene matches. This CDR3 has 14 amino acids. Germline V gene data show CDR1 as MNHEY and CDR2 as SMNVEV (reference sequence). The method was immunoSEQ multiplex PCR; TCRdb's version includes in-frame clones alone and lacks a portion of them. The sample has tens of thousands of clones, 90% to 95% seen once; the top ten hold around 4%. The source material was CD8+ T cells from peripheral blood mononuclear cells, sampled in the second trimester of pregnancy. The rearrangement uses TRBV27 and TRBJ2-1, with 8 bases aligning to TRBD1. The source of this sequence is a female donor with multiple sclerosis, enrolled in a pregnancy study. CDR3 residues: CASSLWTGSNEQFF. The CDR3 nucleotides are TGTGCCAGCAGTTTATGGACAGGGAGCAATGAGCAGTTCTTC.